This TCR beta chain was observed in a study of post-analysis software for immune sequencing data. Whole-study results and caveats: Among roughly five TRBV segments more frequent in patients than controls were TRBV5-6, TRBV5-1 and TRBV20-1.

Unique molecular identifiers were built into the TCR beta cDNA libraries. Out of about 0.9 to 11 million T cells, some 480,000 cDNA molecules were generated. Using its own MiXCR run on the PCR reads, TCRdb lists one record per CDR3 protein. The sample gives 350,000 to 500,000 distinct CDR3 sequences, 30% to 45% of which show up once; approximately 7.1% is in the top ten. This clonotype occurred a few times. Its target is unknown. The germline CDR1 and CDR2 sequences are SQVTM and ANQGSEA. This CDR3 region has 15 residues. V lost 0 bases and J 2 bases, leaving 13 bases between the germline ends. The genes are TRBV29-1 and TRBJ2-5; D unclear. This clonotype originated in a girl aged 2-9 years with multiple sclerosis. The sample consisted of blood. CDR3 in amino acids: CSVEDPVTGQETQYF. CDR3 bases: TGCAGCGTTGAAGATCCGGTGACGGGTCAAGAGACCCAGTACTTC.